These 15 T cell receptor beta chains were all obtained from the same sample, sequenced in a study of CD8 T cells in ankylosing spondylitis. TCRdb re-derived calls from the 5' RACE reads in MiXCR, one entry per CDR3 protein. The sample shows around 250,000 distinct CDR3 sequences, approximately 12% of them seen only once. Sequencing used blood, either unsorted or a sorted T cell fraction (not recorded which). These receptor sequences come from a male donor with ankylosing spondylitis or in good health (not recorded which).

This clonotype was found once. V is TRBV9 and J is TRBJ1-2, with D maybe TRBD1 (5 bases). The CDR3 runs 15 residues. V dropped 4 bases and J dropped 1 base, with 14 bases sitting between them. The germline gives CDR1 SGDLS, CDR2 YYNGEE. In nucleotides, the CDR3 is TGTGCCAGCAGCCCCGGGGCCGGGCATAACTATGGCTACACCTTC. Amino acid sequence: CASSPGAGHNYGYTF.

This clonotype came up many times. The genes are TRBV5-6 and TRBJ2-1; no firm D call. In germline, CDR1 is SGHDT, CDR2 YYEEEE. V was trimmed by 4 bases and J by 3 bases, leaving 14 bases between them. The CDR3 spans 15 residues. The DNA of the CDR3 is TGTGCCAGCAGCCACTTCCAGGATTACTACAATGAGCAGTTCTTC. This codes for CASSHFQDYYNEQFF.

This clonotype was detected many times. The chain combines TRBV5-1 with TRBJ2-3; D might be TRBD2 (5 bases). Germline values: CDR1 SGHRS, CDR2 YFSETQ. The CDR3 runs to 15 residues. Trimming removed 0 bases from V and 0 bases from J, with 8 bases in between. As DNA, the CDR3 is TGCGCCAGCAGCTTGGCTGGACTCAGCACAGATACGCAGTATTTT. Translating it yields CASSLAGLSTDTQYF. The whole variable domain, remainder taken from reference TRBV5-1 and TRBJ2-3, is KAGVTQTPRYLIKTRGQQVTLSCSPISGHRSVSWYQQTPGQGLQFLFEYFSETQRNKGNFPGRFSGRQFSNSRSEMNVSTLELGDSALYLCASSLAGLSTDTQYFGPGTRLTVL.

In this sample, this clonotype turned up many times. The chain links TRBV15 to TRBJ1-5; D gene ambiguous. Germline V gene sequence: CDR1 LNHNV, CDR2 YYDKDF (reference sequence). V dropped 3 bases and J dropped 2 bases, with 5 bases sitting between them. CDR3 length: 13 residues. The CDR3 DNA sequence: TGTGCCACCAGCAGGGACCGCAATCAGCCCCAGCATTTT. Amino acid sequence: CATSRDRNQPQHF.

Notes on this clonotype: Given a much more abundant clone one base away, this may be a read error. In nucleotides, the CDR3 is TGTGCCAGCAGCCAAGCGAGGGTAGAGACCCAGTACTTC. Protein: CASSQARVETQYF. The chain carries TRBV3-1 and TRBJ2-5, with TRBD2 as a possible D gene (5 bases). Trimming cost V 1 base and J 4 bases, with 7 bases left between them. The CDR3 runs 13 residues. From germline, CDR1 is LGHDT and CDR2 YNNKEL (reference sequence).

This clonotype was counted at least ten times. The chain recombines TRBV12-3 or TRBV12-4 with TRBJ2-1, with 9 bases fitting TRBD1. The CDR3 length is 16 residues. The trim removed 5 bases at V and 4 bases at J, leaving 9 bases unmatched. CDR3 sequence reads: CASSLGPGTGYNEQFF. CDR3 nucleotides: TGTGCCAGCAGTCTAGGCCCCGGGACAGGGTACAATGAGCAGTTCTTC.

This clonotype was seen a handful of times. The chain couples TRBV25-1 to TRBJ2-7, with 9 bases identical to TRBD1. After removal of 3 bases from V and 7 bases from J, the junction contained 22 bases not matched to a gene. The germline V gene has CDR1 MGHDK and CDR2 SYGVNS. The CDR3 contains 19 residues. The DNA for the CDR3 is TGTGCCAGCAGTGATTCACCGGGACAGGGCCCTATCGTCCCAGGTGAGCAGTACTTC. It yields the protein CASSDSPGQGPIVPGEQYF.

Only a few counts were recorded for this clonotype. This rearrangement joins TRBV12-3 or TRBV12-4 to TRBJ2-5; D unresolved. The CDR3 length is 14 residues. The V gene lost 2 bases and the J gene lost 5 bases, with 12 bases spanning the gap. DNA for the CDR3: TGTGCCAGCAGTTTAACGTCCTTTGTGGAGACCCAGTACTTC. Translating it yields CASSLTSFVETQYF.

This clonotype was counted ten times or more. The V gene is TRBV20-1, the J gene TRBJ1-6; D is possibly TRBD1 (6 bases). This CDR3 spans 14 amino acids. From germline, CDR1 is DFQATT and CDR2 SNEGSKA (reference sequence). The ends were cut back, 3 bases at V and 5 bases at J, with 11 bases in the middle. In nucleotides, the CDR3 is TGCAGTGCTAGGACAGGAGTGGATAATTCACCCCTCCACTTT. This encodes CSARTGVDNSPLHF.

This clonotype was picked up many times. V and J are TRBV5-6 and TRBJ2-5, with a weak D call TRBD1 (5 bases). Germline V gives CDR1 SGHDT, CDR2 YYEEEE. This CDR3 is built from 17 residues. V lost 1 base, J lost 5 bases, and 21 bases lay in between. The CDR3 spells CASSLLTLLGDGETQYF. The CDR3 bases are TGTGCCAGCAGCTTGCTAACCCTCTTAGGGGATGGGGAGACCCAGTACTTC. The full variable domain, in which reference TRBV5-6 and TRBJ2-5 provide the parts outside the CDR3, is DAGVTQSPTHLIKTRGQQVTLRCSPKSGHDTVSWYQQALGQGPQFIFQYYEEEERQRGNFPDRFSGHQFPNYSSELNVNALLLGDSALYLCASSLLTLLGDGETQYFGPGTRLLVL.

This clonotype showed up just a few times. The rearrangement joins TRBV3-1 to TRBJ2-2; D gene unclear. This CDR3 has 18 residues. Germline assignment: CDR1 LGHDT and CDR2 YNNKEL (reference sequence). With 0 bases removed from V and 2 bases from J, the gap between germline ends came to 16 bases. CDR3 in DNA: TGTGCCAGCAGCCAAGATATTGTGACACCGACCAACACCGGGGAGCTGTTTTTT. This encodes CASSQDIVTPTNTGELFF. Using reference TRBV3-1 and TRBJ2-2 for the parts outside the CDR3, the full variable domain is DTAVSQTPKYLVTQMGNDKSIKCEQNLGHDTMYWYKQDSKKFLKIMFSYNNKELIINETVPNRFSPKSPDKAHLNLHINSLELGDSAVYFCASSQDIVTPTNTGELFFGEGSRLTVL.

The chain couples TRBV24-1 to TRBJ2-1, with 14 bases matching TRBD2. Germline V gene lookup returns CDR1 KGHDR and CDR2 SFDVKD. The V segment lost 4 bases and the J segment 9 bases; nucleotides outside the gene matches: 10. The CDR3 sequence is 17 residues long. DNA of the CDR3: TGTGCCACCAGTGACCCCGGACTAGCGGGAGGATCGGGTGAGCAGTTCTTC. Translating it yields CATSDPGLAGGSGEQFF.

This clonotype was recorded a few times. This chain links TRBV19 with TRBJ1-1, with a weak D call TRBD1 (6 bases). Germline V CDR1 and CDR2: LNHDA, SQIVND (reference sequence). The CDR3 has 13 amino acids. Trimming shortened V by 3 bases and J by 4 bases, and 9 bases separated the two germline ends. The CDR3 DNA is TGTGCCAGTAGTATTCTAGGGGGCACTGAAGCTTTCTTT. It is translated as CASSILGGTEAFF.

This clonotype was seen a handful of times. This chain links TRBV10-1 with TRBJ2-1; 7 nucleotides match TRBD2. Germline lookup yields CDR1 WNHNN and CDR2 SYGVQD (reference sequence). V shed 8 bases, J shed 9 bases, and the junction held 10 bases outside the gene matches. The CDR3 loop spans 13 amino acids. CDR3: CASSRRAGSEQFF. CDR3 coding DNA: TGCGCCAGCTCCCGTAGAGCGGGAAGTGAGCAGTTCTTC.

This clonotype was seen ten or more times. The chain joins TRBV7-2 to TRBJ1-2; TRBD1 might be the D (5 bases). Per germline, CDR1 SGHTA and CDR2 FQGNSA. V was trimmed by 5 bases and J by 6 bases, leaving 19 bases between them. This CDR3 comprises 15 residues. This CDR3 reads CASSRAGQPGNGYTF. CDR3 nucleotides: TGTGCCAGCAGCCGCGCAGGGCAGCCCGGAAATGGCTACACCTTC.